This T cell receptor beta chain was recorded in a study of shared clonotypes between healthy human individuals. Study background: The study used three CD4 naive, three CD4 memory, two CD8 naive and one CD8 memory plate per donor.

TCRdb's table, derived via immunoSEQ multiplex PCR, lists solely in-frame clones and lacks some. The sample holds about 2.4 million clones; more than 90% are singletons and the top ten take over 0.12%. This clone has only one observation. Its target is not known. General study points: In this cohort, only blood was sampled, and tissue repertoires likely differ.

The sequenced material came from naive CD4+ T cells sorted from blood. Indicated subset: CD45RA+ positively selected. This receptor was identified in a man younger than 35 in good health.

The CDR3, as DNA: TGTGCCAGCAGTTCTGCGACAGGGGTGGTCACTGAAGCTTTCTTT. Its translation is CASSSATGVVTEAFF. The genes are TRBV6-6 and TRBJ1-1, with 8 bases that match TRBD1. This CDR3 has 15 amino acids. J was trimmed by 4 bases and V by 4 bases; bases with no gene match: 8. Per the germline V gene, CDR1 is MNHNY and CDR2 is SVGAGI (reference sequence).